The rows below give T cell receptor beta chains drawn from one sample of a study of blood T cell repertoires in COVID-19. Measured with immunoSEQ multiplex PCR; TCRdb has only the in-frame clones, and not every one. The sample contains about 190,000 clones, 70% to 85% of which appear only once. The specimen was peripheral blood. The receptors were sampled from a woman in her forties or fifties with acute or convalescent COVID-19. Both conserved end residues are part of each CDR3. D genes are given only for firm matches. For some rows the clone size is stated as once, few or many, or as a class when expanded; others skip it.

TRBJ1-4	NA	TRBV28	TRBD1	TGTGCCAGCAGGGGGGACAGGGAGGTGGATGAAAAACTGTTTTTT	CASRGDREVDEKLFF
TRBJ1-3	NA	TRBV3-1/TRBV3-2	TRBD1	TGTGCCAGCAGCTACCGGACAGGGGGCGCGGTATCTGGAAACACCATATATTTT	CASSYRTGGAVSGNTIYF
TRBJ2-1	NA	TRBV11-2	TRBD2	TGTGCCAGCAGCCCACTGCCTAGCGGGAGTAGGAATGAGCAGTTCTTC	CASSPLPSGSRNEQFF
TRBJ1-4	once	TRBV19	NA	TGTGCCAGTAGCCCCCCGGGGGGGCCTAATGAAAAACTGTTTTTT	CASSPPGGPNEKLFF
TRBJ1-2	NA	TRBV3-1/TRBV3-2	NA	TGTGCCAGCAGCCAGGGCGGGAGGCAATATGGCTACACCTTC	CASSQGGRQYGYTF
TRBJ1-4	NA	TRBV27	NA	TGTGCCAGCAGTTCAACAGTCTCTAATGAAAAACTGTTTTTT	CASSSTVSNEKLFF
TRBJ2-3	NA	TRBV5-6	TRBD2	TGTGCCAGCAGCTCCTATCAAGGGACTAGCTCAAATACGCAGTATTTT	CASSSYQGTSSNTQYF
TRBJ1-1	few	TRBV5-4	TRBD1	TGTGCCAGCCACCTGGGACAGGGGATGAACACTGAAGCTTTCTTT	CASHLGQGMNTEAFF
TRBJ1-2	NA	TRBV3-1/TRBV3-2	NA	TGTGCCAGCAGCCAAGACCAGGGCTACTATGGCTACACCTTC	CASSQDQGYYGYTF
TRBJ1-3	NA	TRBV6-6	NA	TGTGCCAGCAGTCAACCACAACGATTATCTGGAAACACCATATATTTT	CASSQPQRLSGNTIYF
TRBJ1-1	NA	TRBV7-2	NA	TGTGCCAGCAGCCCTCAATCTCTGACCGGGAGCACTGAAGCTTTCTTT	CASSPQSLTGSTEAFF
TRBJ2-2	NA	TRBV5-4	TRBD2	TGTGCCAGCAGCTTGGCTAGCGGGGGGATGCGCACCGGGGAGCTGTTTTTT	CASSLASGGMRTGELFF